Following are 21 T cell receptor beta chains from one sample sequenced in a study of OX40 agonist ivuxolimab in advanced cancers. The repertoire was sequenced with immunoSEQ multiplex PCR; TCRdb's copy has only in-frame clones and lacks some. Among about 74,000 clones listed, 80% to 90% were seen once. Sequencing was performed on CD4+ or CD8+ T cells sorted from blood, taken in a trial of the OX40 agonist ivuxolimab. Receptors were obtained from an adult with an advanced solid tumor such as melanoma, head and neck, liver or kidney cancer.

This clone was seen just once. The chain combines TRBV18 with TRBJ2-1, with 10 positions matching TRBD2. Germline-derived CDR1 and CDR2 are KGHSH and LQKENI. With V trimmed by 3 bases and J by 2 bases, 7 bases remained unmatched. CDR3 length equals 17 residues. Here the CDR3 DNA reads TGTGCCAGCTCACCGCCGCGGACTAGCGGAACCTACAATGAGCAGTTCTTC. Amino acid sequence: CASSPPRTSGTYNEQFF.

The chain is built from TRBV28 and TRBJ2-7; D not certain. Germline CDR1 MDHEN, CDR2 SYDVKM. This CDR3 region has 11 residues. Trimming shortened V by 0 bases and J by 4 bases, and 1 base separated the two germline ends. The CDR3 protein is CASSLWYEQYF. DNA for the CDR3: TGTGCCAGCAGTTTATGGTACGAGCAGTACTTC. Full variable domain (missing parts from reference TRBV28 and TRBJ2-7): DVKVTQSSRYLVKRTGEKVFLECVQDMDHENMFWYRQDPGLGLRLIYFSYDVKMKEKGDIPEGYSVSREKKERFSLILESASTNQTSMYLCASSLWYEQYFGPGTRLTVT.

The gene calls are TRBV7-2 and TRBJ2-5, with 11 bases matching TRBD2. The CDR3 has 16 amino acids. Germline V gene sequence: CDR1 SGHTA, CDR2 FQGNSA. Trimming removed 5 bases from V and 1 base from J; junction bases left unmatched: 6. As DNA, the CDR3 is TGTGCCAGCAGCCTTTCTAGCGGGGGGTCCCAAGAGACCCAGTACTTC. This codes for CASSLSSGGSQETQYF.

This sequence joins TRBV7-9 and TRBJ2-5, with 9 bases that match TRBD1. The CDR3 covers 15 residues. Germline CDR1 and CDR2: SEHNR and FQNEAQ (reference sequence). Trimming cost V 5 bases and J 4 bases; bases outside gene matches: 8. The CDR3 sequence is CASSRNRGRVETQYF. CDR3 DNA: TGTGCCAGCAGCCGCAACAGGGGGCGCGTAGAGACCCAGTACTTC.

DNA for the CDR3: TGCGCCAGCAGCCCTGGGGTGGGGCAGCCCCAGCATTTT. Encoded protein: CASSPGVGQPQHF. This rearrangement joins TRBV4-1 to TRBJ1-5; D is unclear. Germline V gene sequence: CDR1 MGHRA, CDR2 YSYEKL. CDR3 length equals 13 residues. V lost 4 bases and J lost 7, with 11 bases in between.

This chain uses TRBV6-5 with TRBJ1-6; D is possibly TRBD1 (6 bases). The germline V and J ends were trimmed by 6 bases and 6 bases, with 15 bases remaining between them. The CDR3 totals 15 residues. CDR1 is MNHEY, CDR2 SVGAGI, per germline. CDR3 amino acids: CASRAGTIGNSPLHF. The DNA of the CDR3 is TGTGCCAGCAGGGCCGGGACAATCGGTAATTCACCCCTCCACTTT.

This rearrangement joins TRBV2 to TRBJ2-7; 10 bases align to TRBD1. V trimming: 6 bases; J trimming: 3 bases; junction bases outside the gene matches: 8. CDR3 length: 15 residues. From germline, CDR1 is SNHLY and CDR2 FYNNEI. CDR3 in DNA: TGTGCCAGCAGCGATACGGACAGGGGGATCTACGAGCAGTACTTC. It yields the protein CASSDTDRGIYEQYF.

The V and J genes are TRBV2 and TRBJ1-1; possible D gene TRBD1, 6 bases. CDR1 and CDR2 (germline): SNHLY, FYNNEI. The CDR3 spans 12 residues. Trimming took off 3 bases at V and 12 bases at J, with 14 bases between the two ends. CDR3 residues: CASSDPGGESFF. The CDR3 coding sequence is TGTGCCAGCAGTGACCCGGGGGGCGAGTCTTTCTTT.

The J gene is TRBJ1-4, the V gene TRBV5-1, with D tentatively TRBD1 (6 bases). Germline assignment: CDR1 SGHRS and CDR2 YFSETQ. The ends were cut back, 6 bases at V and 3 bases at J, with 12 bases in the middle. The CDR3 covers 14 residues. CDR3 in DNA: TGCGCCAGCACCCAACAGGGATCTAATGAAAAACTGTTTTTT. The encoded protein is CASTQQGSNEKLFF. Combining the CDR3 with reference TRBV5-1 and TRBJ1-4 gives the whole variable domain KAGVTQTPRYLIKTRGQQVTLSCSPISGHRSVSWYQQTPGQGLQFLFEYFSETQRNKGNFPGRFSGRQFSNSRSEMNVSTLELGDSALYLCASTQQGSNEKLFFGSGTQLSVL.

CDR3: CASSPRGRGETQYF. The DNA of the CDR3 is TGTGCCAGCTCACCCCGGGGCAGAGGAGAGACCCAGTACTTC. The chain carries TRBV18 and TRBJ2-5; the D gene could be TRBD1 or TRBD2 (5 bases each). Trimming left V 3 bases short and J 4 bases short, with 12 bases between. The germline CDR1 and CDR2 sequences are KGHSH and LQKENI. This CDR3 has 14 residues.

This clone is a singleton in its sample. The chain combines TRBV27 with TRBJ1-1, with no clear D. With 1 base removed from V and 4 bases from J, the gap between germline ends came to 10 bases. The CDR3 consists of 14 residues. Germline V lookup: CDR1 MNHEY, CDR2 SMNVEV (reference sequence). The CDR3 sequence: CASSLYLGATEAFF. The DNA of the CDR3 is TGTGCCAGCAGTTTATACTTGGGTGCCACTGAAGCTTTCTTT.

J is TRBJ1-3 and V is TRBV28; 7 bases are shared with TRBD1. V trimming: 6 bases; J trimming: 4 bases; junction bases outside the gene matches: 9. The CDR3 is made up of 15 amino acids. CDR1 and CDR2 from the germline V gene are MDHEN and SYDVKM. CDR3 in amino acids: CASSRDRAWGNTIYF. CDR3 sequence (DNA): TGTGCCAGCAGCAGAGACAGGGCTTGGGGAAACACCATATATTTT.

This clone was counted between two and nine times. V is TRBV27 and J is TRBJ1-2; no firm D call. CDR3 length: 14 amino acids. CDR1 and CDR2 (germline): MNHEY, SMNVEV (reference sequence). V lost 5 bases to trimming and J lost 0 bases, with 10 bases between them. The CDR3 sequence is CASSPSGANYGYTF. The CDR3, as DNA: TGTGCCAGCAGTCCTTCAGGAGCTAACTATGGCTACACCTTC.

The chain uses TRBV28 and TRBJ2-1; D gene ambiguous. The V and J ends lost 1 base and 2 bases respectively, with 9 bases between them. The CDR3 spans 15 residues. The germline CDR1 and CDR2 sequences are MDHEN and SYDVKM. CDR3 in DNA: TGTGCCAGCAGTTTATCTGCCTCTGCCTACAATGAGCAGTTCTTC. Translating gives CASSLSASAYNEQFF.

The V and J genes are TRBV9 and TRBJ2-7; D is undetermined. The CDR3 is 14 amino acids. V was trimmed by 2 bases and J by 2 bases, leaving 11 bases between them. Per germline, CDR1 SGDLS and CDR2 YYNGEE. CDR3: CASSVRDGTYEQYF. In DNA form, the CDR3 reads TGTGCCAGCAGCGTTAGAGACGGAACCTACGAGCAGTACTTC. The variable domain in full, with the rest retrieved from reference TRBV9 and TRBJ2-7, is DSGVTQTPKHLITATGQRVTLRCSPRSGDLSVYWYQQSLDQGLQFLIQYYNGEERAKGNILERFSAQQFPDLHSELNLSSLELGDSALYFCASSVRDGTYEQYFGPGTRLTVT.

This clone was observed a few times. This chain connects TRBV7-2 to TRBJ2-7, with D perhaps matching TRBD2 (5 bases). CDR1 is SGHTA and CDR2 is FQGNSA in the germline V gene. Trimming cost V 0 bases and J 3 bases, with 9 bases left between them. This CDR3 has 14 amino acids. CDR3 DNA sequence: TGTGCCAGCAGCTTAGCGGGAGATTACTACGAGCAGTACGTC. This codes for CASSLAGDYYEQYV.

J is TRBJ2-1 and V is TRBV28; a possible D gene is TRBD2 (5 bases). This CDR3 spans 14 amino acids. Germline lookup yields CDR1 MDHEN and CDR2 SYDVKM. The V gene lost 3 bases and the J gene lost 4 bases, with 10 bases spanning the gap. CDR3 coding DNA: TGTGCCAGCAGTTTTAGCGACCTTTACAATGAGCAGTTCTTC. Its protein product is CASSFSDLYNEQFF.

This chain joins TRBV19 and TRBJ1-3, with D perhaps matching TRBD1 (6 bases). Between the trimmed V and J ends, which lost 5 bases and 1 base, there was a span of 18 bases. The CDR3 spans 17 residues. Germline values: CDR1 LNHDA, CDR2 SQIVND (reference sequence). CDR3 in amino acids: CASSLMYRDSSGNTIYF. The DNA for the CDR3 is TGTGCCAGTAGTCTAATGTACAGGGACTCTTCTGGAAACACCATATATTTT.

The V call is TRBV9, the J call TRBJ2-2; D remains unclear. Germline CDR1 is SGDLS and CDR2 is YYNGEE. The CDR3 has 14 amino acids. V lost 0 bases and J 6 bases, leaving 9 bases between the germline ends. This chain's CDR3 is CASSVDGDPGELFF. CDR3 coding DNA: TGTGCCAGCAGCGTAGATGGGGATCCCGGGGAGCTGTTTTTT.

V gene TRBV4-1 combines with J gene TRBJ2-7, with 7 bases lining up with TRBD1. After removal of 2 bases from V and 0 bases from J, the junction contained 13 bases not matched to a gene. Germline values: CDR1 MGHRA, CDR2 YSYEKL. The CDR3 totals 18 residues. CDR3 bases: TGCGCCAGCAGCCAACGAAGCTTCCGGGACAGCGCCTCCTACGAGCAGTACTTC. It encodes CASSQRSFRDSASYEQYF.

The chain carries TRBV25-1 and TRBJ2-5; D uncertain. V gave up 3 bases and J gave up 4 bases, with 12 bases separating them. The CDR3 totals 14 residues. Germline values: CDR1 MGHDK, CDR2 SYGVNS. Written as DNA, the CDR3 is TGTGCCAGCAGTGAGTCCGGCCAATTAGAGACCCAGTACTTC. Translated, it gives CASSESGQLETQYF.